A selection of T cell receptor beta chains follows, all from one sample in a study of blood T cell repertoires in COVID-19. The assay was immunoSEQ multiplex PCR, and TCRdb's table has in-frame clones only and misses some. Seen here are 220,000 or so clones, 80% to 90% observed once, and the top ten hold 15% to 20%. The sequencing input was peripheral blood. Receptors were obtained from a man aged 25 to 40 with active or convalescent COVID-19. The CDR3 runs from the conserved cysteine through the conserved F or W. The D gene is left open where the match is weak. The listing skips clone size in some rows; elsewhere it reads once, few, many or a size class.

length,V,D,size,J,DNA,CDR3
12,TRBV25-1,NA,NA,TRBJ2-5,TGTGCCTCAATGAGAGGGGGAGAGACCCAGTACTTC,CASMRGGETQYF
15,TRBV9,TRBD2,NA,TRBJ2-3,TGTGCCAGCAGCGTCACTAGCGGGAGGGCAGATACGCAGTATTTT,CASSVTSGRADTQYF
15,TRBV28,NA,NA,TRBJ1-1,TGTGCCAGCAGTTTAGGGCCCCAACTTAACACTGAAGCTTTCTTT,CASSLGPQLNTEAFF
15,TRBV6-6,NA,NA,TRBJ2-1,TGTGCCAGCACTCCTCTAGCGAGCTCCTACAATGAGCAGTTCTTC,CASTPLASSYNEQFF
12,TRBV28,NA,NA,TRBJ1-2,TGTGCCAGCAAGCCTCAGGACTATGGCTACACCTTC,CASKPQDYGYTF
13,TRBV12-3/TRBV12-4,TRBD1,NA,TRBJ2-5,TGTGCCAGCAGTGGACAGGGCCCAGAGACCCAGTACTTC,CASSGQGPETQYF
14,TRBV19,NA,NA,TRBJ2-7,TGTGCCAGTAGTATAGATTTAGCTTCCCACGAGCAGTACTTC,CASSIDLASHEQYF
14,TRBV11-2,TRBD1,NA,TRBJ2-7,TGTGCCAGCAGCTTAGGAGGGGGCCCATACGAGCAGTACTTC,CASSLGGGPYEQYF
17,TRBV7-2,TRBD1,NA,TRBJ1-2,TGTGCCAGCAGCTTAAACAGGGGGCGCAAAGCTAACTATGGCTACACCTTC,CASSLNRGRKANYGYTF
15,TRBV19,NA,NA,TRBJ2-7,TGTGCCAGTAGTTTGGGTTCGGGGGTACGTGGCGAGCAGTACTTC,CASSLGSGVRGEQYF
14,TRBV5-1,NA,few,TRBJ2-7,TGCGCCAGTTCCCCGAGACAGGCAAATCCTGAGCAGTACTTC,CASSPRQANPEQYF
16,TRBV19,TRBD1,NA,TRBJ1-5,TGTGCCAGTAGTTTACAGGGGGAGGTGAGCAATCAGCCCCAGCATTTT,CASSLQGEVSNQPQHF
13,TRBV5-1,NA,NA,TRBJ2-7,TGCGCCAGCAGCTTGGCCTCTACGGGCGAGCAGTACTTC,CASSLASTGEQYF
19,TRBV7-2,TRBD2,NA,TRBJ2-2,TGTGCCAGCAGCTCCCCACTAGCGGGAGCAGAAGTACGCACCGGGGAGCTGTTTTTT,CASSSPLAGAEVRTGELFF
15,TRBV5-6,NA,NA,TRBJ1-2,TGTGCCAGCAGCTCATCCACGAGGCCTAACTATGGCTACACCTTC,CASSSSTRPNYGYTF
12,TRBV5-6,NA,few,TRBJ2-7,TGTGCCAGCAGCTTGGTGGGCGACGAGCAGTACTTC,CASSLVGDEQYF
11,TRBV20-1,NA,few,TRBJ2-1,TGCAGTGCTAGTCTAGCGACCGAGCAGTTCTTC,CSASLATEQFF
13,TRBV5-1,NA,NA,TRBJ1-1,TGCGCCAGCAGCACCGTAGGGGCCACTGAAGCTTTCTTT,CASSTVGATEAFF
17,TRBV24-1,NA,NA,TRBJ1-6,TGTGCCACCAGTGACCAGGTGGGGGCGCAGGACAATTCACCCCTCCACTTT,CATSDQVGAQDNSPLHF
15,TRBV5-1,TRBD1,NA,TRBJ2-7,TGCGCCAGCAGCTTGTCCGGGACAGGGTTCTACGAGCAGTACTTC,CASSLSGTGFYEQYF
12,TRBV30,NA,NA,TRBJ2-4,TGTGCCTGGGACCGGGCCAAAAACATTCAGTACTTC,CAWDRAKNIQYF
16,TRBV9,NA,NA,TRBJ1-3,TGTGCCAGCAGCAATACAGTGAAGAGCTCTGGAAACACCATATATTTT,CASSNTVKSSGNTIYF
15,TRBV4-3,NA,NA,TRBJ2-3,TGCGCCAGCAGCCAAGATTGGGGGGGCACAGATACGCAGTATTTT,CASSQDWGGTDTQYF
15,TRBV5-4,NA,NA,TRBJ1-2,TGTGCCAGCAGCTTGGACCTAACAGGGAACTATGGCTACACCTTC,CASSLDLTGNYGYTF
15,TRBV4-2,TRBD1,NA,TRBJ2-5,TGTGCCAGCAGCCAAGTTGCAGGGGGATGGCAGACCCAGTACTTC,CASSQVAGGWQTQYF
16,TRBV6-5,TRBD1,NA,TRBJ1-6,TGTGCCAGCAGTTCTCGGACAGGAGCCTATAATTCACCCCTCCACTTT,CASSSRTGAYNSPLHF
13,TRBV27,TRBD1,NA,TRBJ1-4,TGTGCCAGCAGCGACAGGGAAAATGAAAAACTGTTTTTT,CASSDRENEKLFF